This passage covers 8 T cell receptor beta chains from one sample sequenced in a study of blood T cell repertoires in COVID-19 (dated by TCRdb to the early 2020s). Library preparation used the immunoSEQ multiplex PCR assay. As stored in TCRdb, this immuneACCESS dataset retains in-frame rearrangements with V and J assigned. A fraction of the clones does not appear; measured against another copy, unresolved V genes explain less than half of the discrepancy, and the remainder lacks a known reason. The sample table contains some 56,000 clones; only one count was recorded for approximately 90% of them. The ten top clones hold under 7.5% of the sample. The sample taken for sequencing was peripheral blood. These receptors originate from a woman aged 60-75 years with COVID-19, enrolled during active disease.

The chain uses TRBV5-8 and TRBJ1-5; tentative D call: TRBD1 (6 bases). Trimming took 0 bases from V and 7 from J, leaving 14 bases between them. Looked up from germline, CDR1 is SGHTS and CDR2 is YDEGEE. CDR3 size: 15 residues. Here the CDR3 DNA reads TGTGCCAGCAGCTTGGCAGGGGTTTCCAGGCAGCCCCAGCATTTT. Protein: CASSLAGVSRQPQHF.

This clone appeared a few times. CDR3 loop: CAISESITGTMNTEAFF. The CDR3 region has the DNA TGTGCCATCAGTGAGTCTATCACAGGGACCATGAACACTGAAGCTTTCTTT. The chain joins TRBV10-3 to TRBJ1-1, with D possibly TRBD1 on 6 matching bases. Trimming shortened V by 0 bases and J by 0 bases, and 14 bases separated the two germline ends. The CDR3 has 17 residues. The germline gives CDR1 ENHRY, CDR2 SYGVKD.

V and J are TRBV9 and TRBJ1-5; TRBD1 might be the D (6 bases). Germline V CDR1 and CDR2: SGDLS, YYNGEE. The CDR3 totals 13 residues. Trimming removed 4 bases at V and 5 bases at J, with 10 bases between. The CDR3 here is CASSRDTYQPQHF. The CDR3 DNA reads TGTGCCAGCAGCCGGGACACCTATCAGCCCCAGCATTTT. The variable domain in full, completed from reference TRBV9 and TRBJ1-5, reads DSGVTQTPKHLITATGQRVTLRCSPRSGDLSVYWYQQSLDQGLQFLIQYYNGEERAKGNILERFSAQQFPDLHSELNLSSLELGDSALYFCASSRDTYQPQHFGDGTRLSIL.

The CDR3 DNA sequence: TGTGCCAGCAGCTTAGTGGGACAGGAGACCTACGAGCAGTACTTC. Protein product: CASSLVGQETYEQYF. V gene TRBV7-8 combines with J gene TRBJ2-7, with 8 positions matching TRBD1. Germline CDR1 is SGHVS and CDR2 is FQNEAQ. The V and J ends lost 1 base and 2 bases, in that order; junction bases with no gene match: 4. The CDR3 length is 15 residues.

The V gene is TRBV19, the J gene TRBJ2-3, with a tentative D call TRBD2 (7 bases). V was clipped by 4 bases and J by 5 bases, with 19 bases between them. Germline values: CDR1 LNHDA, CDR2 SQIVND (reference sequence). The CDR3 totals 16 residues. The DNA of the CDR3 is TGTGCCAGTAGTAACGGGGGAGGGGGGCGTGGAGATACGCAGTATTTT. Encoded protein: CASSNGGGGRGDTQYF.

The CDR3 nucleotides read TGCGCCAGCGCTCGGGGGGGACAGGGTGTCCCAGATACGCAGTATTTT. This encodes CASARGGQGVPDTQYF. The chain combines TRBV10-1 with TRBJ2-3; TRBD1 is a possible D gene (9 bases). This CDR3 has 16 amino acids. Trimming pared 8 bases from V and 4 bases from J, leaving 22 bases between. Germline CDR1 WNHNN, CDR2 SYGVQD (reference sequence).

The chain has TRBV6-6 and TRBJ1-1, with a tentative D call TRBD1 (6 bases). Germline V lookup: CDR1 MNHNY, CDR2 SVGAGI (reference sequence). This CDR3 comprises 14 residues. V was cut by 0 bases and J by 3 bases, with 8 bases left in between. The DNA for the CDR3 is TGTGCCAGCAGTTACTCATCAGGGGACACTGAAGCTTTCTTT. Its translation: CASSYSSGDTEAFF.

This chain joins TRBV2 and TRBJ1-1; D is unclear. There are 12 residues in the CDR3. Germline V gene lookup returns CDR1 SNHLY and CDR2 FYNNEI. The V end was cut by 7 bases, the J end by 4 bases, with 10 bases between. The CDR3 DNA reads TGTGCCAGCACTTCAGGAACCACTGAAGCTTTCTTT. It yields the protein CASTSGTTEAFF. The full variable domain, rest sourced from reference TRBV2 and TRBJ1-1, is EPEVTQTPSHQVTQMGQEVILRCVPISNHLYFYWYRQILGQKVEFLVSFYNNEISEKSEIFDDQFSVERPDGSNFTLKIRSTKLEDSAMYFCASTSGTTEAFFGQGTRLTVV.